One and the same sample provided the 25 T cell receptor beta chains below, sequenced in a study of PD-1 blockade in classical Hodgkin lymphoma (dated by TCRdb to 2020 to 2021). Explained via the paper, the time point label denotes: cycle 1 day 1 (C1D1), immediately before nivolumab initiation. Every trial patient had relapsed following autologous stem cell transplantation, and prior brentuximab vedotin exposure was what differed among cohorts A, B and C. Library preparation employed the immunoSEQ multiplex PCR assay. The immuneACCESS repertoire file appears here via TCRdb, limited to in-frame rearrangements. These files lack a portion of the clones; in checked studies, under half of the deficit traces to unresolved V genes, and the cause of the others is not known. Within this sample are 65,000 to 95,000 clones, with around 86% of them counted one time only. Under 25% of the sample belongs to the ten largest clones.

This specimen consisted of peripheral blood mononuclear cells (PBMCs), obtained at baseline. These TCRs come from a human donor with classical Hodgkin lymphoma.

The V gene is TRBV19, the J gene TRBJ1-3; no clear D. The germline V and J ends were trimmed by 5 bases and 2 bases, with 7 bases remaining between them. The CDR3 runs to 13 residues. The germline V gene has CDR1 LNHDA and CDR2 SQIVND (reference sequence). In nucleotides, the CDR3 is TGTGCCAGTAGTTCCCACACTGGAAACACCATATATTTT. Amino acid sequence: CASSSHTGNTIYF.

V usage is TRBV5-1 and J usage is TRBJ2-7; D is tentatively TRBD1 or TRBD2 (5 bases each). This CDR3 is 15 amino acids long. Germline-derived CDR1 and CDR2 are SGHRS and YFSETQ. Trimming took 6 bases from V and 2 from J, leaving 18 bases between them. The CDR3 region is CASTRGADSTYEQYF. The DNA for the CDR3 is TGCGCCAGCACTCGAGGGGCTGACTCCACCTACGAGCAGTACTTC.

The V and J genes are TRBV18 and TRBJ2-2; D is undetermined. Germline V gene sequence: CDR1 KGHSH, CDR2 LQKENI. There are 15 residues in the CDR3. Trimming left V 0 bases short and J 4 bases short, with 9 bases between. The CDR3 protein is CASSPPGLTTGELFF. Here the CDR3 DNA reads TGTGCCAGCTCACCACCCGGGTTAACCACCGGGGAGCTGTTTTTT.

The chain carries TRBV28 and TRBJ2-3, with D perhaps matching TRBD2 (5 bases). CDR1 is MDHEN and CDR2 is SYDVKM in the germline V gene. With 5 bases removed from V and 5 bases from J, the gap between germline ends came to 11 bases. The CDR3 sequence is 13 residues long. CDR3 nucleotide sequence: TGTGCCAGCAGTGGAGTACTAGGAGATACGCAGTATTTT. Protein: CASSGVLGDTQYF.

The V and J genes are TRBV30 and TRBJ2-1; the match to TRBD1 covers 10 bases. With 1 base clipped from V and 1 base from J, the junction kept 4 bases outside the gene matches. From germline, CDR1 is GTSNPN and CDR2 SVGIG (reference sequence). This CDR3 has 16 residues. CDR3 sequence (DNA): TGTGCCTGGAGTGGGACAGGGGGTCTGTCCTACAATGAGCAGTTCTTC. Protein: CAWSGTGGLSYNEQFF.

This chain uses TRBV28 with TRBJ2-1; D possibly uses TRBD1 or TRBD2 (5 bases each). From germline, CDR1 is MDHEN and CDR2 SYDVKM. The CDR3 length is 17 residues. Trimming cost V 5 bases and J 2 bases, with 19 bases left between them. This chain's CDR3 is CASSPPDGDPAYNEQFF. In nucleotides, the CDR3 is TGTGCCAGCAGTCCCCCCGACGGGGACCCCGCCTACAATGAGCAGTTCTTC.

The gene calls are TRBV6-5 and TRBJ1-3, with a weak D call TRBD1 (5 bases). The ends were cut back, 4 bases at V and 0 bases at J, with 10 bases in the middle. The length of the CDR3 is 15 residues. Germline CDR1 MNHEY, CDR2 SVGAGI. CDR3 coding DNA: TGTGCCAGCAGTTTTCTGGGGGACTCTGGAAACACCATATATTTT. Amino acids: CASSFLGDSGNTIYF.

J is TRBJ2-5 and V is TRBV19; D possibly corresponds to TRBD2 (6 bases). CDR3 length equals 13 residues. From germline, CDR1 is LNHDA and CDR2 SQIVND (reference sequence). V shed 1 base and J shed 5 bases, with 8 bases lying between them. CDR3 sequence (DNA): TGTGCCAGTAGTATAGGGGGGGATGAGACCCAGTACTTC. Protein sequence: CASSIGGDETQYF.

This sequence joins TRBV28 and TRBJ2-1; perhaps TRBD2 as D (7 bases). Deletions cut 5 bases from V and 9 bases from J, with 23 bases between. CDR1 is MDHEN, CDR2 SYDVKM, per germline. This CDR3 has 16 amino acids. CDR3 region: CASSPWGRESLGEQFF. CDR3 DNA sequence: TGTGCCAGCAGTCCATGGGGGCGGGAGAGTCTTGGTGAGCAGTTCTTC. The whole variable domain, remainder taken from reference TRBV28 and TRBJ2-1, is DVKVTQSSRYLVKRTGEKVFLECVQDMDHENMFWYRQDPGLGLRLIYFSYDVKMKEKGDIPEGYSVSREKKERFSLILESASTNQTSMYLCASSPWGRESLGEQFFGPGTRLTVL.

The V and J genes are TRBV30 and TRBJ2-3, with D possibly being TRBD1 or TRBD2 (6 bases each). The germline V gene has CDR1 GTSNPN and CDR2 SVGIG (reference sequence). The V end was cut by 3 bases, the J end by 2 bases, with 12 bases between. This CDR3 contains 14 residues. This CDR3 reads CAWRYGGPTDTQYF. Here the CDR3 DNA reads TGTGCCTGGAGGTACGGGGGCCCCACAGATACGCAGTATTTT.

This rearrangement joins TRBV7-9 to TRBJ2-7; TRBD2 matches at 9 bases. Germline CDR1 reads SEHNR; CDR2 reads FQNEAQ (reference sequence). Trimming removed 3 bases from V and 5 bases from J; junction bases left unmatched: 5. The CDR3 covers 14 residues. DNA of the CDR3: TGTGCCAGCAGCTTCCTCGGGACTAGCCACGAGCAGTACTTC. It is translated as CASSFLGTSHEQYF.

In nucleotides, the CDR3 is TGTGCCAGCAGCTTTTCACTAGCGGAAAACATTCAGTACTTC. Its translation: CASSFSLAENIQYF. The chain uses TRBV7-9 and TRBJ2-4; 8 positions match TRBD2. The germline V gene has CDR1 SEHNR and CDR2 FQNEAQ (reference sequence). CDR3 size: 14 residues. J lost 5 bases, V lost 3 bases, and 3 bases had no gene match.

This clone has a handful of counts. This chain links TRBV18 with TRBJ1-5; tentatively, D is TRBD1 (5 bases). The CDR3 extends over 13 amino acids. Per the germline V gene, CDR1 is KGHSH and CDR2 is LQKENI. The V end was cut by 2 bases, the J end by 6 bases, with 8 bases between. The CDR3 spells CASSPGAGQPQHF. CDR3 nucleotides: TGTGCCAGCTCACCAGGGGCAGGTCAGCCCCAGCATTTT.

This chain links TRBV6-5 with TRBJ1-1; possible D gene TRBD1, 6 bases. The CDR3 length is 14 residues. Germline V gives CDR1 MNHEY, CDR2 SVGAGI. V lost 9 bases and J lost 6, with 20 bases in between. CDR3 nucleotides: TGTGCCAGTTCAGAAGGGGGTTCGAAGGCTGAAGCTTTCTTT. This sequence encodes CASSEGGSKAEAFF.

This chain connects TRBV5-1 to TRBJ2-7, with TRBD2 matching over 10 bases. This CDR3 has 15 amino acids. The V segment lost 1 base and the J segment 1 base; nucleotides outside the gene matches: 2. Germline V gene lookup returns CDR1 SGHRS and CDR2 YFSETQ. In nucleotides, the CDR3 is TGCGCCAGCAGCTTGACTAGCGGGACTTCCTACGAGCAGTACTTC. Its translation is CASSLTSGTSYEQYF.

The chain employs TRBV9 and TRBJ2-5; no clear D. The CDR3 is 11 amino acids. Germline lookup yields CDR1 SGDLS and CDR2 YYNGEE. Trimming took off 3 bases at V and 5 bases at J, with 5 bases between the two ends. This CDR3 is CASSAGETQYF. In nucleotides, the CDR3 is TGTGCCAGCAGCGCCGGGGAGACCCAGTACTTC.

This sequence joins TRBV19 and TRBJ1-5; no clear D gene. With 3 bases removed from V and 8 bases from J, the gap between germline ends came to 11 bases. This CDR3 has 13 amino acids. Germline lookup yields CDR1 LNHDA and CDR2 SQIVND (reference sequence). As DNA, the CDR3 is TGTGCCAGTAGTATCCGGGCCGCGGAGCCCCAGCATTTT. Translating it yields CASSIRAAEPQHF. Based on the CDR3 plus reference TRBV19 and TRBJ1-5, the full variable domain is DGGITQSPKYLFRKEGQNVTLSCEQNLNHDAMYWYRQDPGQGLRLIYYSQIVNDFQKGDIAEGYSVSREKKESFPLTVTSAQKNPTAFYLCASSIRAAEPQHFGDGTRLSIL.

This clone appeared once. The chain carries TRBV5-4 and TRBJ1-5; 7 bases map to TRBD1. Germline values: CDR1 SGHNT, CDR2 YYREEE (reference sequence). V was clipped by 4 bases and J by 7 bases; unmatched bases: 8. The CDR3 extends over 14 amino acids. The CDR3 here is CASSEQGVGQPQHF. CDR3 nucleotides: TGTGCCAGCAGCGAGCAGGGGGTGGGGCAGCCCCAGCATTTT.

The chain joins TRBV9 to TRBJ2-3, with D uncertain. Germline values: CDR1 SGDLS, CDR2 YYNGEE. The CDR3 runs to 16 residues. V was shortened by 0 bases and J by 4 bases, with 15 bases between the two germline ends. CDR3 protein: CASSVAPTLGADTQYF. In DNA form, the CDR3 reads TGTGCCAGCAGCGTAGCGCCCACCCTCGGCGCAGATACGCAGTATTTT.

This chain connects TRBV6-4 to TRBJ2-7; the match to TRBD2 covers 9 bases. V lost 10 bases and J lost 4; bases outside the gene matches: 14. The CDR3 contains 15 residues. Germline V CDR1 and CDR2: MRHNA, SNTAGT. Here the CDR3 DNA reads TGTGCCACAAAGACCGTAGCGGGAGTGGTTTACGAGCAGTACTTC. Its translation: CATKTVAGVVYEQYF.

Regarding this clone: The junction does not match germline at one end; this may be a read error. J is TRBJ2-5 and V is TRBV7-7; 9 positions match TRBD1. CDR1 and CDR2 from the germline V gene are SSHAT and FNYEAQ (reference sequence). The CDR3 is 15 amino acids. The CDR3 bases are TGTGCTAGCAGCTCCACGGGACAGGGATGGGAGACCCAGTACTTC. Its protein product is CASSSTGQGWETQYF.

This chain uses TRBV30 with TRBJ2-3; D call uncertain. The V and J ends lost 1 base and 4 bases respectively, with 3 bases between them. The CDR3 covers 11 residues. Germline V CDR1 and CDR2: GTSNPN, SVGIG (reference sequence). The CDR3 here is CAWSEADTQYF. In DNA, the CDR3 is TGTGCCTGGAGTGAAGCAGATACGCAGTATTTT.

This clone was observed a few times. The chain joins TRBV2 to TRBJ2-1; 7 bases match TRBD2. Germline assignment: CDR1 SNHLY and CDR2 FYNNEI. The CDR3 spans 15 residues. With 3 bases clipped from V and 10 bases from J, the junction kept 12 bases outside the gene matches. The chain's CDR3 is CASSEGGVANEEQFF. The CDR3 nucleotides read TGTGCCAGCAGTGAGGGGGGGGTCGCAAATGAGGAGCAGTTCTTC.

The chain's CDR3 is CASSLAGATPNEQFF. For the CDR3, the DNA is TGTGCCAGCAGCTTAGCGGGCGCTACCCCCAATGAGCAGTTCTTC. The chain has TRBV13 and TRBJ2-1; D is ambiguous. Germline CDR1 and CDR2: PRHDT and FYEKMQ (reference sequence). Trimming pared 1 base from V and 6 bases from J, leaving 13 bases between. This CDR3 region has 15 residues.

The sample holds a few counts of this clone. The chain joins TRBV27 to TRBJ1-2; unclear D gene. Germline V CDR1 and CDR2: MNHEY, SMNVEV (reference sequence). The germline V and J ends were trimmed by 3 bases and 8 bases, with 4 bases remaining between them. There are 10 residues in the CDR3. The CDR3 DNA reads TGTGCCAGCAGTTTCTCGGGCTACACCTTC. It encodes CASSFSGYTF.